The source of this TCR beta chain is a study of response to subunit inactivated influenza vaccine. A few counts support this clonotype. Its target is not known. The CDR3 is 13 residues long. V was clipped by 7 bases and J by 7 bases; unmatched bases: 8. Germline CDR1 MDHEN, CDR2 SYDVKM. Findings and limits, study-wide: There was a suggestion from the authors that each seasonal influenza vaccination recruits few new T cells.

TCRdb recomputed calls from the RT-PCR reads with MiXCR, one row per CDR3 protein. The table lists about 800,000 distinct CDR3 sequences, about 20% of them singletons, with about 9.4% in the top ten. The chain couples TRBV28 to TRBJ1-2; 8 bases line up with TRBD1. The TCR sequence derives from a man aged 50 or older who received an inactivated influenza vaccine. The input for sequencing was PBMCs from blood, taken more than 4 days after vaccination. The CDR3 spells CASTHQGAGGYTF. The CDR3 DNA is TGTGCCAGCACTCATCAGGGGGCAGGTGGCTACACCTTC.